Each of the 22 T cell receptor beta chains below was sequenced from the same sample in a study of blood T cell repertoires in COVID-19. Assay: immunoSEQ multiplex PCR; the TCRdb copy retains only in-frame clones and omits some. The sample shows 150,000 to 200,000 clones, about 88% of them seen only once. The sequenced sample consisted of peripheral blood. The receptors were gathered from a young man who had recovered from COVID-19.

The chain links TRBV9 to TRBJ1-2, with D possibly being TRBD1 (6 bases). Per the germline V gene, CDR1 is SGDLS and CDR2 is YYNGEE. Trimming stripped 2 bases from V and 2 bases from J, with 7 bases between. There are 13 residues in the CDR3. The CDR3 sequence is CASSVDRNYGYTF. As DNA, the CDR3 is TGTGCCAGCAGCGTGGACAGAAACTATGGCTACACCTTC.

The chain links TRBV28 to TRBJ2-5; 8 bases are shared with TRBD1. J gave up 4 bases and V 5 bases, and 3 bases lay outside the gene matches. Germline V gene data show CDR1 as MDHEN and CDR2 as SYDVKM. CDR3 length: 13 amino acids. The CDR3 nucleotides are TGTGCCAGCAGTAGGACAGGGTTAGAGACCCAGTACTTC. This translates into CASSRTGLETQYF. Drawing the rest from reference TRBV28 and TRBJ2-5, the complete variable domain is DVKVTQSSRYLVKRTGEKVFLECVQDMDHENMFWYRQDPGLGLRLIYFSYDVKMKEKGDIPEGYSVSREKKERFSLILESASTNQTSMYLCASSRTGLETQYFGPGTRLLVL.

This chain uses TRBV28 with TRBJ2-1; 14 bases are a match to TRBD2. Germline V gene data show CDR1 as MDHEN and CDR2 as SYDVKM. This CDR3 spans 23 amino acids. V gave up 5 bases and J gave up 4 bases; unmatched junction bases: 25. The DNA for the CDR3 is TGTGCCAGCAGTAAACCCGGGACTAGCGGGAGCGTGGGGTGGGGCACGGGGTACAATGAGCAGTTCTTC. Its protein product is CASSKPGTSGSVGWGTGYNEQFF.

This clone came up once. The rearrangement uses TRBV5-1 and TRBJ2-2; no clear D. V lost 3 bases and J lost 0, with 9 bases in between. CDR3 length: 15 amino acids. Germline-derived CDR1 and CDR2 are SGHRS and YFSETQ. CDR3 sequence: CASSSEQTNTGELFF. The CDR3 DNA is TGCGCCAGCAGCTCGGAACAGACGAACACCGGGGAGCTGTTTTTT.

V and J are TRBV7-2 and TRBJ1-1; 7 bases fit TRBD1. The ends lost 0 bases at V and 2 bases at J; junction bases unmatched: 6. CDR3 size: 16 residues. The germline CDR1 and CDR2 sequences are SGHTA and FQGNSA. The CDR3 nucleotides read TGTGCCAGCAGCTTAGCACTGACAGGGCGTAACACTGAAGCTTTCTTT. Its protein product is CASSLALTGRNTEAFF. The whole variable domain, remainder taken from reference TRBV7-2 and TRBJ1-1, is GAGVSQSPSNKVTEKGKDVELRCDPISGHTALYWYRQSLGQGLEFLIYFQGNSAPDKSGLPSDRFSAERTGGSVSTLTIQRTQQEDSAVYLCASSLALTGRNTEAFFGQGTRLTVV.

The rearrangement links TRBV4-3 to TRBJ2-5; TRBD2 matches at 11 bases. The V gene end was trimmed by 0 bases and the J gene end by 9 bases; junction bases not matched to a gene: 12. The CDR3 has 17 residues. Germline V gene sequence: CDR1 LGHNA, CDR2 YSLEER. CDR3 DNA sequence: TGCGCCAGCAGCCAAGAGCGATACCTAGCGGGAGGTAGGTCCCAGTACTTC. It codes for CASSQERYLAGGRSQYF.

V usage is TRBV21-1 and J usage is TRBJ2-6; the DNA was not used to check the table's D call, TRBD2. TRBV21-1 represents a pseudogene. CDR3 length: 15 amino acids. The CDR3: CASLREISGANVLTF. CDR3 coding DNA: TGTGCCAGCTTAAGGGAGATCTCTGGGGCCAACGTCCTGACTTTC.

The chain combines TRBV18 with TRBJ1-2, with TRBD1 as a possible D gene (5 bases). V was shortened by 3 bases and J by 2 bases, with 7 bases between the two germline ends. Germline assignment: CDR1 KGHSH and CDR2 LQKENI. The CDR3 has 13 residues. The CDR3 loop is CASSPTVNYGYTF. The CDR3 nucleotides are TGTGCCAGCTCACCGACAGTCAACTATGGCTACACCTTC.

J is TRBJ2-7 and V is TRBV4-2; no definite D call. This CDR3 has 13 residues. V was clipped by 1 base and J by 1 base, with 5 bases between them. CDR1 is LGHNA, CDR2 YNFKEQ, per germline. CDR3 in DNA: TGTGCCAGCAGCCAAGGCGGATCCTACGAGCAGTACTTC. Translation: CASSQGGSYEQYF.

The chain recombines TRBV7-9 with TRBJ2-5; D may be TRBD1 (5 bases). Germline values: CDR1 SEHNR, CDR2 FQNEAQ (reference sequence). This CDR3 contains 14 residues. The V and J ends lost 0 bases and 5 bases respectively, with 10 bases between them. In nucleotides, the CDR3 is TGTGCCAGCAGCTTAGCCAGGGTCCCCGAGACCCAGTACTTC. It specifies CASSLARVPETQYF.

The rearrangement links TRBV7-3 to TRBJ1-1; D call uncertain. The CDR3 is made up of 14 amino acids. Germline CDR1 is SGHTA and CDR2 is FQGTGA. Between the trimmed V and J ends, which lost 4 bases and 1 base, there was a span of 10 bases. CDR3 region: CASSSQPGNTEAFF. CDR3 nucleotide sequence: TGTGCCAGCAGCTCCCAACCGGGGAACACTGAAGCTTTCTTT.

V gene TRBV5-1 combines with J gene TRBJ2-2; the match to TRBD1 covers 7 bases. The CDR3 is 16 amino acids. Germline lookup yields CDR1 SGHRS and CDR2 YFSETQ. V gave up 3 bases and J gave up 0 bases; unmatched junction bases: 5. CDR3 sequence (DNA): TGCGCCAGCAGCTCACCGGGACAGCCGAACACCGGGGAGCTGTTTTTT. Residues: CASSSPGQPNTGELFF.

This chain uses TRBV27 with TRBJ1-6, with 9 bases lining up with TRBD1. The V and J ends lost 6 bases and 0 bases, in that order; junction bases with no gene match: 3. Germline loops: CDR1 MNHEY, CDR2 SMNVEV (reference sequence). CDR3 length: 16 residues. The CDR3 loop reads CASRGQGSSYNSPLHF. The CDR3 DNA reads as TGTGCCAGCAGGGGACAGGGAAGCTCCTATAATTCACCCCTCCACTTT.

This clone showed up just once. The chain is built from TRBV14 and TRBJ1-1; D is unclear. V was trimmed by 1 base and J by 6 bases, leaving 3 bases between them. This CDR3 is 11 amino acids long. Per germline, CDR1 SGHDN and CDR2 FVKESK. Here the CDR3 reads CASSQGAEAFF. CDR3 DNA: TGTGCCAGCAGCCAAGGAGCTGAAGCTTTCTTT.

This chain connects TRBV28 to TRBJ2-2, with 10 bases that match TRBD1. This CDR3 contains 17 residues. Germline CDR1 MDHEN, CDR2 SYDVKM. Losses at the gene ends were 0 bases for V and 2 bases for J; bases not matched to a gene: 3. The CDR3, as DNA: TGTGCCAGCAGTTTATGGACAGGGGGCCTAAACACCGGGGAGCTGTTTTTT. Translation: CASSLWTGGLNTGELFF.

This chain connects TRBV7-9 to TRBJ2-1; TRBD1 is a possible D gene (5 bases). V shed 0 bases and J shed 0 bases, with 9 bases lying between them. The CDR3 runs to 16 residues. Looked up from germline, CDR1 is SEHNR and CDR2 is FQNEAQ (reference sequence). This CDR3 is CASSLALGASYNEQFF. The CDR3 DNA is TGTGCCAGCAGCTTAGCGCTTGGGGCCTCCTACAATGAGCAGTTCTTC.

This chain's CDR3 is CATSDPVDYGYTF. CDR3 sequence (DNA): TGTGCCACCAGTGACCCCGTTGACTATGGCTACACCTTC. The chain combines TRBV24-1 with TRBJ1-2; D uncertain. The V gene's germline CDR1 is KGHDR and CDR2 SFDVKD. V gave up 4 bases and J gave up 3 bases, with 8 bases separating them. This CDR3 comprises 13 residues.

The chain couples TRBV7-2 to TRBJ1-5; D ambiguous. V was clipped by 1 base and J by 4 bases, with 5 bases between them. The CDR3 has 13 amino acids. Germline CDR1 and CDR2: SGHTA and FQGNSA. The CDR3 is CASSLGRNQPQHF. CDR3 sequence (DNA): TGTGCCAGCAGCTTAGGTCGGAATCAGCCCCAGCATTTT.

CDR3 DNA: TGTGCCAGCAGCTTAGATCGAAGCGGGGGCTCCTACAATGAGCAGTTCTTC. Translating it yields CASSLDRSGGSYNEQFF. This chain connects TRBV11-2 to TRBJ2-1; 8 bases map to TRBD2. The CDR3 contains 17 residues. CDR1 is SGHAT, CDR2 FQNNGV, per germline. The V and J ends lost 0 bases and 0 bases, in that order; junction bases with no gene match: 4.

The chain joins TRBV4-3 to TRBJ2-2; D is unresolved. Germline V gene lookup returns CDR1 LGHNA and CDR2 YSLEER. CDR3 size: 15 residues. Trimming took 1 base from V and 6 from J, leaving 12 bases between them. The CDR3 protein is CASSQVSPVPGELFF. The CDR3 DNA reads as TGCGCCAGCAGCCAAGTATCCCCGGTGCCCGGGGAGCTGTTTTTT.

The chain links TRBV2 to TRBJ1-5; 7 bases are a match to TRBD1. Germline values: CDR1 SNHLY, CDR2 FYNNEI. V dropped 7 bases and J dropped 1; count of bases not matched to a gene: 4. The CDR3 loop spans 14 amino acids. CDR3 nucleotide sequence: TGTGCCAGCACCCCGGGACAGAGCAATCAGCCCCAGCATTTT. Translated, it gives CASTPGQSNQPQHF.

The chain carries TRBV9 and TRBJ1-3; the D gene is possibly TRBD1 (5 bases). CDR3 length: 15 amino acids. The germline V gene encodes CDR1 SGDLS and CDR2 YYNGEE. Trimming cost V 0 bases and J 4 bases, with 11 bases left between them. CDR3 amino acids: CASSVDDSHGNTIYF. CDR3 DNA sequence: TGTGCCAGCAGCGTAGACGACAGTCACGGAAACACCATATATTTT.